This TCR beta chain was captured in a study of blood T cell repertoires in COVID-19. As for the study in general: T cells, B-cell-depleted T cells, or PBMCs supplied cDNA or gDNA.

The length of the CDR3 is 14 residues. Germline-derived CDR1 and CDR2 are SGHDT and YYEEEE. Participants, 18 to 89 years old, spanned fewer than 30 US areas. In the original analysis: Researchers report that nucleated cell counts were estimated from reference gene primer amplification. The protocol was immunoSEQ multiplex PCR, while the TCRdb copy is restricted to in-frame clones and leaves out a portion. The V and J calls and the clone size are those of that table, but D and trimming were determined from the DNA. The repertoire holds some 220,000 clones, with 85% to 90% as singletons. About this clone itself: A junction end diverges from the germline sequence, so it may reflect a read error.

The sequenced material came from PBMCs or T cells enriched from blood (not recorded which). The chain carries TRBV5-6 and TRBJ1-2; unclear D gene. The receptor was derived from a woman younger than 30 in a cohort exposed to, infected with or recovered from COVID-19 (not recorded which). CDR3 in amino acids: CASRLVQVQDGYTF. DNA of the CDR3: TGTGCCAGCAGATTGGTCCAGGTACAAGATGGCTACACCTTC.